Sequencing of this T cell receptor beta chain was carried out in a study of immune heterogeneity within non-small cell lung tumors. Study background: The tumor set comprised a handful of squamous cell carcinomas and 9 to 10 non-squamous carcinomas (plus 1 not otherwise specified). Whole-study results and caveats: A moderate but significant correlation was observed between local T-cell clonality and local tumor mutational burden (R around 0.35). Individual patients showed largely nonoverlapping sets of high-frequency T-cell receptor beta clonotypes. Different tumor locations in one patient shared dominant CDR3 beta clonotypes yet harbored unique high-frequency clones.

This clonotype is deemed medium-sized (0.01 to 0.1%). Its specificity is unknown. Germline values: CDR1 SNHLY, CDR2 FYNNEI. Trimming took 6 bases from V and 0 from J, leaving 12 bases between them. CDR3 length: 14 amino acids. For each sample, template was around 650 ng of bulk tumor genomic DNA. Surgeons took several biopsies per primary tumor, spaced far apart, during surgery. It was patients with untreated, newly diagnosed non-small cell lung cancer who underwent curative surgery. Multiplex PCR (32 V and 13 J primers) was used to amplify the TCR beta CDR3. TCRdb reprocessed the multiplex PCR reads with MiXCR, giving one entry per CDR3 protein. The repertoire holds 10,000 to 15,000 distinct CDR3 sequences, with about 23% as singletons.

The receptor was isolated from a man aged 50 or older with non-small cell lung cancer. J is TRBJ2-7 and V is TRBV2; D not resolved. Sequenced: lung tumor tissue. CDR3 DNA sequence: TGTGCCAGCAGAACCCAGTTAAGCTCCTACGAGCAGTACTTC. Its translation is CASRTQLSSYEQYF.